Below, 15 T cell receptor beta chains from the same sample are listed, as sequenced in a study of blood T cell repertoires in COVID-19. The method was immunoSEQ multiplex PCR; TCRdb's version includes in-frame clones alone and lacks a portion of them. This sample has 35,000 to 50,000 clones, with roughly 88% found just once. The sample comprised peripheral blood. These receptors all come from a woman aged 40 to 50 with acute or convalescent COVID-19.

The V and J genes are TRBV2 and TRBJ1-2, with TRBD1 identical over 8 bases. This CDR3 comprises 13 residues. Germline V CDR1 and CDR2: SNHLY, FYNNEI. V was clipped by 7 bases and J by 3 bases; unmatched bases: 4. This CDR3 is CASIKDRDYGYTF. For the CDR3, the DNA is TGTGCCAGCATAAAGGACAGGGACTATGGCTACACCTTC.

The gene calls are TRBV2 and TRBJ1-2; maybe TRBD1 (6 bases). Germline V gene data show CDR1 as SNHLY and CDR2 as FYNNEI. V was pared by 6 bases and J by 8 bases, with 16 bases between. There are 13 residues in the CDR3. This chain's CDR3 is CASSIGGPTGYTF. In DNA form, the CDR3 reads TGTGCCAGCAGCATCGGGGGGCCGACGGGCTACACCTTC.

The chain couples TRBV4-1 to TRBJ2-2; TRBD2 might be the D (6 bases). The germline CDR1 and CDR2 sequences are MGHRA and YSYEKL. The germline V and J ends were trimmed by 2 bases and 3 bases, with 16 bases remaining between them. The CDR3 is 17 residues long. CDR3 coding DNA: TGCGCCAGCAGCCAACAGAGGAGGGCTAGTCACACCGGGGAGCTGTTTTTT. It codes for CASSQQRRASHTGELFF.

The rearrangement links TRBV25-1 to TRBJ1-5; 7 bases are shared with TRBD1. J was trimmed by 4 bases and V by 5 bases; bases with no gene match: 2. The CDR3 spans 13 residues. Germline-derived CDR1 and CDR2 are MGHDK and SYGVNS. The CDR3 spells CASSPGQNQPQHF. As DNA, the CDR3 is TGTGCCAGCAGTCCGGGACAGAATCAGCCCCAGCATTTT.

The DNA of the CDR3 is TGTGCCAGCAGCTTAGTGGGGGCCCAGGGGGATACGCAGTATTTT. Its protein product is CASSLVGAQGDTQYF. The chain employs TRBV7-2 and TRBJ2-3; maybe TRBD1 (6 bases). CDR1 is SGHTA and CDR2 is FQGNSA in the germline V gene. The length of the CDR3 is 15 residues. The V and J ends lost 1 base and 6 bases respectively, with 14 bases between them.

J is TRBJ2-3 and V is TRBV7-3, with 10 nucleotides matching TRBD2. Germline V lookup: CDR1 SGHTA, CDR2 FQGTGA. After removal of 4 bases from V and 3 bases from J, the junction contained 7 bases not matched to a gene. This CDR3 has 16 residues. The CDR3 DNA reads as TGTGCCAGCAGCTGGCGCAGCGGGAGGGCGACAGATACGCAGTATTTT. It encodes CASSWRSGRATDTQYF.

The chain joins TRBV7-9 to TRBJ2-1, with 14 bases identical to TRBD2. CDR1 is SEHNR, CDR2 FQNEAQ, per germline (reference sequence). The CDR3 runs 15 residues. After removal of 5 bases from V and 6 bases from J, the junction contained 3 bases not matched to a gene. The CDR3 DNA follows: TGTGCCAGCAGCCTGACTAGCGGGAGGGCCAATGAGCAGTTCTTC. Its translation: CASSLTSGRANEQFF.

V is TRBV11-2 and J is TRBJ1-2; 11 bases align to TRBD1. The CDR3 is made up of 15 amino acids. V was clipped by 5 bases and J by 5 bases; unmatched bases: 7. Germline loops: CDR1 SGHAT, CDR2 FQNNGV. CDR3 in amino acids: CASSHPGQGDYGYTF. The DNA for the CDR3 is TGTGCCAGCAGCCACCCGGGACAGGGGGATTATGGCTACACCTTC.

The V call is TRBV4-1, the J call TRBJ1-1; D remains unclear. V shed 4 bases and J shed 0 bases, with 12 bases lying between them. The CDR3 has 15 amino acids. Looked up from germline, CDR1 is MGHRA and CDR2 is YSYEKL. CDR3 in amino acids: CASSRDPVLNTEAFF. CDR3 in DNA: TGCGCCAGCAGCCGAGACCCGGTCCTGAACACTGAAGCTTTCTTT.

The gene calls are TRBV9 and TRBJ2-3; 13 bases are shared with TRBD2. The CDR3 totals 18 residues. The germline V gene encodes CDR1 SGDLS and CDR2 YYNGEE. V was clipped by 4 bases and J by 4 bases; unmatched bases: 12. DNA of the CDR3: TGTGCCAGCAGCTCAACCCTTGGGACTAGCGGGGCGGCAGATACGCAGTATTTT. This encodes CASSSTLGTSGAADTQYF.

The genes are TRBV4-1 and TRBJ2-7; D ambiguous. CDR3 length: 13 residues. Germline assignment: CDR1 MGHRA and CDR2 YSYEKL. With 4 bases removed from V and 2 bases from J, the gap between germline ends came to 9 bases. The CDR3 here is CASSLAEAYEQYF. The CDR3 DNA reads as TGCGCCAGCAGCCTCGCCGAGGCCTACGAGCAGTACTTC.

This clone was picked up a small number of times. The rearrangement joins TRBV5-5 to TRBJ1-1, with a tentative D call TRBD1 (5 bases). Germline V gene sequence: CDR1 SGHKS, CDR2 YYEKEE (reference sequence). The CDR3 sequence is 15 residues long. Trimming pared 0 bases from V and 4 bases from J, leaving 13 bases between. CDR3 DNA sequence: TGTGCCAGCAGCTTGGGTGGGGGGTACGGCACTGAAGCTTTCTTT. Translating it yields CASSLGGGYGTEAFF.

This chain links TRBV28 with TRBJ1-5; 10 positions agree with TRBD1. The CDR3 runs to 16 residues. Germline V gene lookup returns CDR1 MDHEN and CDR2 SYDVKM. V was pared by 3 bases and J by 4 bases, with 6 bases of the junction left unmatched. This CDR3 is CASSFRKDRGNQPQHF. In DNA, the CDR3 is TGTGCCAGCAGTTTTAGGAAGGACAGGGGGAATCAGCCCCAGCATTTT.

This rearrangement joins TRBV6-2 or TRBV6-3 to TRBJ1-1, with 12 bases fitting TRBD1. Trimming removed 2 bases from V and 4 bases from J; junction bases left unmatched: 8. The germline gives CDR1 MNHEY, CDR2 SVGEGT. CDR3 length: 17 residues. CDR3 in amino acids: CASSYTYRDRGLTEAFF. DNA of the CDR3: TGTGCCAGCAGTTACACCTACCGGGACAGGGGGCTCACTGAAGCTTTCTTT.

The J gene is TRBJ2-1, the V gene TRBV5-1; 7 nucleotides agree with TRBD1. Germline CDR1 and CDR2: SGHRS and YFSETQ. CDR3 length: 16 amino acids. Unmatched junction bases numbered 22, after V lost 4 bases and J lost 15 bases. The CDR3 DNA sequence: TGCGCCAGCAGCATCCCGACAGGGAATCGGCCCCCCATATGGTTCTTC. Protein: CASSIPTGNRPPIWFF.